Here is one TCR beta chain with its context. The data were obtained in a study of blood T cell repertoires in COVID-19. The overall study: Italy, Spain and the United States were the sources of the convalescent and acute COVID-19 samples. The cDNA or gDNA used as material had been derived from T cells, B-cell-depleted T cells, or PBMCs.

This CDR3 is built from 16 residues. V lost 5 bases and J lost 2; bases outside the gene matches: 13. From germline, CDR1 is SGHNT and CDR2 YYREEE (reference sequence). Per the original methods: Estimates of nucleated cell counts were drawn from the amplification of reference gene primers. Clones were read by immunoSEQ multiplex PCR, and TCRdb kept only the in-frame ones, dropping some. V and J calls and clone size come straight from that table; D and trimming were deduced from the DNA. The table includes approximately 170,000 clones, approximately 86% detected once. This receptor was identified in a man aged 70-80 years with acute or convalescent COVID-19. Sequencing input: peripheral blood. The chain uses TRBV5-4 and TRBJ2-7; 7 bases agree with TRBD1. CDR3 protein: CASRSVPGQKAYEQYF. For the CDR3, the DNA is TGTGCCAGCAGGTCGGTGCCGGGACAGAAGGCCTACGAGCAGTACTTC.